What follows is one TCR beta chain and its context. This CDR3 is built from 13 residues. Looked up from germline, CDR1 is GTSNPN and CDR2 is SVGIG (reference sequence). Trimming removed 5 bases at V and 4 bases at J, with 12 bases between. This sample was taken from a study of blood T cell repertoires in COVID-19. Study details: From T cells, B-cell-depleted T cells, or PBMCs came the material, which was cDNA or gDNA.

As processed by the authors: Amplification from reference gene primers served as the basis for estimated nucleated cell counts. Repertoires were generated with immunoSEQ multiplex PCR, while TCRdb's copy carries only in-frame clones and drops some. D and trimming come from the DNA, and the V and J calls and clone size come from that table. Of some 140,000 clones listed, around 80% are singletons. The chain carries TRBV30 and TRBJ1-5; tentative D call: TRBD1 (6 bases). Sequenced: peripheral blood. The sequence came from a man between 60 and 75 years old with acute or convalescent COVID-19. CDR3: CAWAGQSNQPQHF. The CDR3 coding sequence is TGTGCCTGGGCAGGACAGAGTAATCAGCCCCAGCATTTT.